Listed below are T cell receptor beta chains from one sample, sequenced in a study of regulatory T cells in long-lasting Graves disease. From the multiplex PCR reads, TCRdb called clonotypes with MiXCR, one entry per CDR3 protein. This table holds 200,000 to 250,000 distinct CDR3 sequences, approximately 18% found once. Another study also made use of these data, one on T cells in Graves' hyperthyroidism and ophthalmopathy.

The sequenced sample was peripheral blood mononuclear cells (PBMCs), obtained at new diagnosis, from a patient treated with antithyroid drugs. These TCRs come from a woman aged 25 to 39 with Graves disease. CDR3s include the opening cysteine and the closing phenylalanine or tryptophan. The order of the fields is J gene, clone size, D gene, V gene, CDR3 DNA, CDR3 protein. D genes are given only for firm matches. The size entry is marked missing in some rows and otherwise reads once, few, many or a size class.

>TRBJ2-7|many|TRBD1|TRBV9
TGTGCCAGCAGCCCCTGGGACAGGGGGTACGAGCAGTACTTC
CASSPWDRGYEQYF
>TRBJ1-3|few|.|TRBV9
TGTGCCAGCAGCGCCCCCGGACGGATCTCTGGAAACACCATATATTTT
CASSAPGRISGNTIYF
>TRBJ1-4|few|.|TRBV6-5
TGTGCCAGCAGTTACGCCAGGGCAACTAATGAAAAACTGTTTTTT
CASSYARATNEKLFF
>TRBJ1-2|.|.|TRBV19
TGTGCCAGTAGTATAAGGGGGGCGACGAAAACCTTC
CASSIRGATKTF
>TRBJ2-5|many|TRBD1|TRBV7-8
TGTGCCAGCAGGGACAGGGTTGCCCTCAACGGACAACAAGAGACCCAGTACTTC
CASRDRVALNGQQETQYF
>TRBJ1-1|many|.|TRBV3-1
TGTGCCAGCAGCCCCCCGGGACTCAGGAATCCTGAAGCTTTCTTT
CASSPPGLRNPEAFF
>TRBJ1-1|many|.|TRBV19
TGTGCCAGTCACGGAGGCAGGACCGAGGACACTGAAGCTTTCTTT
CASHGGRTEDTEAFF
>TRBJ1-1|many|TRBD1|TRBV2
TGTGCCACAAAACGGACAGGGACCTTATCCGAAGCTTTCTTT
CATKRTGTLSEAFF
>TRBJ1-4|many|.|TRBV30
TGTGCCTGGAGTCGACCTGCGTTAGGTGAAAAACTGTTTTTT
CAWSRPALGEKLFF
>TRBJ1-2|.|.|TRBV28
TGTGCCAGCATAAGCGAGGGGAGGTCGGGTGGCTACACCTTC
CASISEGRSGGYTF
>TRBJ2-1|many|.|TRBV6-4
TGTGCCAGCAGCGAAGACCGCTCCTACAATGAGCAGTTCTTC
CASSEDRSYNEQFF
>TRBJ1-2|many|.|TRBV7-8
TGTGCCAGCAGCCACAGGGCTGGCTATGGCTACACCTTC
CASSHRAGYGYTF
>TRBJ2-7|many|TRBD2|TRBV20-1
TGCAGTGCTAGAGATCTAGCGGGCTACGAGCAGTACTTC
CSARDLAGYEQYF
>TRBJ1-5|many|TRBD1|TRBV10-1
TGCGCCAGCAGTGATTGGACAGGGGGGACTAATCAGCCCCAGCATTTT
CASSDWTGGTNQPQHF
>TRBJ2-2|.|TRBD2|TRBV7-8
TGTGCCAGCAGCTTACGGGAACGAGCGGGGTATAACACCGGGGAGCTGTTTTTT
CASSLRERAGYNTGELFF
>TRBJ2-3|many|.|TRBV7-3
TGTGCCAGCAGCGACATCAGGACAGATACGCAGTATTTT
CASSDIRTDTQYF
>TRBJ2-6|many|TRBD2|TRBV18
TGTGCCAGCTCACCGGGACTAGCGGGAATTGGGGCCAACGTCCTGACTTTC
CASSPGLAGIGANVLTF
>TRBJ1-5|many|.|TRBV7-8
TGTGCCAGCAGCTTAAGGGCAAATCAGCCCCAGCATTTT
CASSLRANQPQHF
>TRBJ2-1|.|TRBD2|TRBV27
TGTGCCAGCAGTCCCCCAAACTCCGGGACGGGACTAGCGGGGGGGGGTGAGCAGTTCTTC
CASSPPNSGTGLAGGGEQFF
>TRBJ2-7|many|TRBD2|TRBV27
TGTGCCAGCAGTTCCTTACGAGGACTAGCTTACGAGCAGTACTTC
CASSSLRGLAYEQYF
>TRBJ2-3|.|.|TRBV28
TGTGCCAGCAGTTCCTACCGCTACGGACAAGAGCCAACCAAATTCACAGATACGCAGTATTTT
CASSSYRYGQEPTKFTDTQYF
>TRBJ2-3|many|.|TRBV5-1
TGCGCCAGCAGCTGGGACAACACAGATACGCAGTATTTT
CASSWDNTDTQYF
>TRBJ2-5|many|TRBD2|TRBV30
TGTGCCTGGAGTGTACTTAGCGGGCAAGAGACCCAGTACTTC
CAWSVLSGQETQYF
>TRBJ2-7|many|.|TRBV6-1
TGTGCCAGCAGACCCAACGGGGGAGTTGGCGAGCAGTACTTC
CASRPNGGVGEQYF
>TRBJ1-2|many|TRBD1|TRBV28
TGTGCCAGCAGTGAATACAGGGGGGGTGACTATGGCTACACCTTC
CASSEYRGGDYGYTF
>TRBJ2-1|many|.|TRBV19
TGTGCCAGTAGGGAGCCGGGGACAACCCATGAGCAGTTCTTC
CASREPGTTHEQFF
>TRBJ2-1|many|.|TRBV10-1
TGCGCCAGCAGTGAGTCCTATTGGGGTCTTCGGGCGCGGGATGAGCAGTTCTTC
CASSESYWGLRARDEQFF
>TRBJ2-3|.|TRBD2|TRBV20-1
TGCAGCGGTAGACGGATAAGAGCGGGGAGTGTGGGAGATACGCAGTATTTT
CSGRRIRAGSVGDTQYF
>TRBJ2-3|many|.|TRBV9
TGTGCCAGCAGCCCCCAGGGGAGAGATTCAGATACGCAGTATTTT
CASSPQGRDSDTQYF
>TRBJ1-1|many|.|TRBV18
TGTGCCAGCTCACCCTACGTCGGGGCTGAAGCTTTCTTT
CASSPYVGAEAFF
>TRBJ2-5|.|TRBD2|TRBV20-1
TGCAGTGCTAGTACTAGCGGGAGTGGGGCGAGCCAAGAGACCCAGTACTTC
CSASTSGSGASQETQYF
>TRBJ2-5|many|.|TRBV2
TGTGCCAGCAGTGAAAAGTCGTACCAAGAGACCCAGTACTTC
CASSEKSYQETQYF
>TRBJ2-7|many|.|TRBV9
TGTGCCAGCAGCGTAGGAACCCACCCGGAGCAGTACTTC
CASSVGTHPEQYF
>TRBJ2-5|.|.|TRBV27
TGTGCCAGCAGTTTAACTTGGCAGAACCAAGAGACCCAGTACTTC
CASSLTWQNQETQYF
>TRBJ2-3|.|.|TRBV20-1
TGCAGTGCTATCCTAGCGACCGGCACAGATACGCAGTATTTT
CSAILATGTDTQYF
>TRBJ2-5|many|.|TRBV6-1
TGTGCCAGCACCCCGGGCCCAACCACGGGTAACCAAGAGACCCAGTACTTC
CASTPGPTTGNQETQYF
>TRBJ2-7|few|TRBD1|TRBV10-2
TGCGCCAGCAGTAGCCCGGTTTGGGGACAGGGGGCACTGTACGAGCAGTACTTC
CASSSPVWGQGALYEQYF
>TRBJ2-1|many|.|TRBV12-3/TRBV12-4
TGTGCCAGCAGTTTCAGGGGCAATGAGCAGTTCTTC
CASSFRGNEQFF
>TRBJ2-1|few|.|TRBV6-4
TGTGCCAGCAGTGCCGGGGGCTCCTACAATGAGCAGTTCTTC
CASSAGGSYNEQFF
>TRBJ2-1|many|TRBD1|TRBV27
TGTGCCAGCAGCGATGGACAGGGGACTAATGAGCAGTTCTTC
CASSDGQGTNEQFF
>TRBJ1-6|.|TRBD1|TRBV4-1
TGCGCCAGCAGCCAAGTGTACCCAGGGGGCTTGAATTCACCCCTCCACTTT
CASSQVYPGGLNSPLHF
>TRBJ2-7|many|TRBD2|TRBV20-1
TGCAGTGCTAGAGAGTTCGGCGGGAGGGACTACGAGCAGTACTTC
CSAREFGGRDYEQYF
>TRBJ1-4|many|.|TRBV29-1
TGCAGCGGGTCCGGGACATCAACTAATGAAAAACTGTTTTTT
CSGSGTSTNEKLFF
>TRBJ1-1|many|.|TRBV10-3
TGTGCCATCAGCCGGGGAAACACTGAAGCTTTCTTT
CAISRGNTEAFF
>TRBJ2-3|few|TRBD2|TRBV12-3/TRBV12-4
TGTGCCAGCAGTTTGGTAGCGGGAGGGCCAGATACGCAGTATTTT
CASSLVAGGPDTQYF
>TRBJ2-4|many|.|TRBV25-1
TGTGCCAGCAGTGATTCCGGGGGAGAAAACATTCAGTACTTC
CASSDSGGENIQYF
>TRBJ2-1|many|TRBD2|TRBV11-2
TGTGCCAGCAGCTTAGTTGCAGCGGGGGGAAGTTACAATGAGCAGTTCTTC
CASSLVAAGGSYNEQFF